The 19 T cell receptor beta chains presented below share a single source sample, sequenced in a study of blood T cells in healthy people across ages (dated by TCRdb to between 2015 and 2017). Receptors were amplified or captured by 5' RACE. Sequenced using an Illumina HiSeq 2500. A second PCR of about 7 to 12 cycles was run with a J-beta primer mix and a sample-barcoded 5' primer. TCRdb cleaned the public reads at Q25 with fastp, built clones with MiXCR and kept in-frame beta chains. Each CDR3 protein appears once, grouped with its most common genes and DNA. The table for this sample lists hundreds of thousands of distinct CDR3 sequences; around 42% of them were counted only once. The top ten constitute about 21% of the sample. What was sequenced was blood. The receptors come from a man in his sixties in good health.

As regards this clonotype: Germline is not matched at one junction end, which may reflect a read error. The chain joins TRBV4-1 to TRBJ1-1; possible D gene TRBD1, 5 bases. This CDR3 has 14 residues. Germline loops: CDR1 MGHRA, CDR2 YSYEKL. The CDR3 coding sequence is TGTGCCAGCAGCCCGGGACCCCGGGGCACTGAAGCTTTCTTT. It encodes CASSPGPRGTEAFF.

V gene TRBV5-1 combines with J gene TRBJ1-2, with unresolved D. Germline CDR1 SGHRS, CDR2 YFSETQ. The CDR3 consists of 16 residues. Trimming took off 2 bases at V and 0 bases at J, with 14 bases between the two ends. The CDR3 bases are TGCGCCAGCAGCTTTGAGGGCTCGGGAGCTAACTATGGCTACACCTTC. Translated, it gives CASSFEGSGANYGYTF.

This clonotype was seen a handful of times. The chain links TRBV14 to TRBJ2-3; 9 bases match TRBD2. The junction had 3 bases not matched to a gene; V was cut back by 4 bases and J by 1 base. CDR3 length equals 15 residues. The V gene's germline CDR1 is SGHDN and CDR2 FVKESK. This chain's CDR3 is CASSLWTSGTDTQYF. CDR3 DNA: TGTGCCAGCAGCCTATGGACTAGCGGCACAGATACGCAGTATTTT.

The chain uses TRBV6-5 and TRBJ2-5; 11 bases align to TRBD2. Per the germline V gene, CDR1 is MNHEY and CDR2 is SVGAGI. The CDR3 is 16 residues long. Germline trimming cut 2 bases from V and 7 bases from J; bases unmatched to any gene: 9. This CDR3 is CASSYLAGGLSGTQYF. Here the CDR3 DNA reads TGTGCCAGCAGTTACCTAGCGGGGGGCCTTTCGGGGACCCAGTACTTC.

The rearrangement uses TRBV7-2 and TRBJ1-1, with 7 bases lining up with TRBD1. The germline CDR1 and CDR2 sequences are SGHTA and FQGNSA. V shed 2 bases and J 3 bases; nucleotides not matched to a gene: 9. The CDR3 covers 16 residues. Here the CDR3 DNA reads TGTGCCAGCAGCTTACGAGGGGGCGTGGGGGACACTGAAGCTTTCTTT. Translation gives CASSLRGGVGDTEAFF.

This rearrangement joins TRBV11-3 to TRBJ2-3, with TRBD2 matching over 7 bases. Germline V CDR1 and CDR2: SGHNT, YENEEA. The CDR3 is 16 residues long. Unmatched junction bases numbered 9, after V lost 4 bases and J lost 2 bases. CDR3 bases: TGTGCCAGCAGCTCCGGACTAGTGAGTTACACAGATACGCAGTATTTT. Protein: CASSSGLVSYTDTQYF.

About this clonotype: Sequence at one end of the junction differs from germline and may be a read error. CDR3 residues: CSAEAGYGQYF. The CDR3 DNA reads TGCAGCGCCGAAGCGGGCTACGGGCAGTACTTC. The V gene is TRBV29-1, the J gene TRBJ2-7; the D gene is possibly TRBD2 (6 bases). CDR3 size: 11 residues. Germline V gene sequence: CDR1 SQVTM, CDR2 ANQGSEA.

Of note for this clonotype: One end of the junction fails to match germline, which may point to a read error. CDR3 sequence (DNA): TGTGCCAGCGGTTACCGAAGCGGGGGGAACTACAATGAGCAGTTCTTC. Its translation: CASGYRSGGNYNEQFF. V is TRBV6-2 or TRBV6-3 and J is TRBJ2-1; 9 bases map to TRBD2. Germline V gene data show CDR1 as MNHEY and CDR2 as SVGEGT. There are 16 residues in the CDR3.

With regard to this clonotype: Because it lacks the conserved phenylalanine or tryptophan at the end, this CDR3 is likely a read error. The chain couples TRBV5-1 to TRBJ2-7, with 7 bases fitting TRBD1. Germline V gene sequence: CDR1 SGHRS, CDR2 YFSETQ. Losses at the gene ends were 8 bases for V and 2 bases for J; bases not matched to a gene: 10. The CDR3 consists of 14 residues. CDR3 sequence: CASGRDRGTYEQYL. CDR3 nucleotides: TGCGCCAGTGGCCGGGACAGAGGGACCTACGAGCAGTACTTA.

V gene TRBV6-5 combines with J gene TRBJ1-2, with TRBD1 identical over 8 bases. Germline trimming cut 6 bases from V and 5 bases from J; bases unmatched to any gene: 14. The CDR3 length is 16 residues. CDR1 is MNHEY, CDR2 SVGAGI, per germline. For the CDR3, the DNA is TGTGCCAGCAGCTCTTTTGCGCCGGGACAGGCGTATGGCTACACCTTC. Protein product: CASSSFAPGQAYGYTF.

The chain uses TRBV7-2 and TRBJ1-1; TRBD1 matches at 8 bases. The germline V gene has CDR1 SGHTA and CDR2 FQGNSA. V lost 2 bases, J lost 3 bases, and 2 bases stayed unmatched. This CDR3 has 14 amino acids. The CDR3 here is CASSLNRGDTEAFF. CDR3 DNA: TGTGCCAGCAGCTTAAACAGGGGGGACACTGAAGCTTTCTTT.

This clonotype has more than one count but fewer than ten. The chain employs TRBV5-1 and TRBJ2-7, with 9 bases lining up with TRBD2. The V gene end was trimmed by 3 bases and the J gene end by 6 bases; junction bases not matched to a gene: 7. CDR1 SGHRS and CDR2 YFSETQ come from the germline V gene. CDR3 length: 14 amino acids. CDR3 protein: CASSSGGTSLEQYF. The CDR3 DNA follows: TGCGCCAGCAGCTCGGGGGGGACTAGCCTCGAGCAGTACTTC.

The V gene is TRBV12-3 or TRBV12-4, the J gene TRBJ2-1; TRBD2 aligns across 14 bases. This CDR3 comprises 18 residues. Trimming at V came to 7 bases and at J to 5 bases, leaving 13 bases not matched to a gene. Here the CDR3 reads CASILRFGLAGGDNEQFF. CDR3 in DNA: TGTGCCAGCATCTTGCGCTTCGGACTAGCGGGGGGCGACAATGAGCAGTTCTTC.

In this sample, this clonotype turned up a few times. The chain combines TRBV11-2 with TRBJ2-4; 11 bases map to TRBD1. CDR1 and CDR2 from the germline V gene are SGHAT and FQNNGV. CDR3 size: 14 residues. With 3 bases clipped from V and 7 bases from J, the junction kept 2 bases outside the gene matches. Written as DNA, the CDR3 is TGTGCCAGCAGCTTGGGACAGGGGGTTAACATTCAGTACTTC. Protein: CASSLGQGVNIQYF.

This sequence joins TRBV11-3 and TRBJ2-4; 9 positions match TRBD1. V trimming: 5 bases; J trimming: 0 bases; junction bases outside the gene matches: 14. The germline V gene encodes CDR1 SGHNT and CDR2 YENEEA. The CDR3 extends over 19 amino acids. The CDR3 reads CASSLGQGSGPLAKNIQYF. The CDR3 nucleotides are TGTGCCAGCAGCCTGGGACAGGGAAGTGGACCTTTAGCCAAAAACATTCAGTACTTC.

The chain uses TRBV4-3 and TRBJ1-1; TRBD1 agrees at 9 bases. The CDR3 is 17 amino acids. V shed 1 base and J 0 bases; nucleotides not matched to a gene: 6. Germline-derived CDR1 and CDR2 are LGHNA and YSLEER. The CDR3 DNA is TGCGCCAGCAGCCAAGGTAGGACAGGGGTGGTGAACACTGAAGCTTTCTTT. Protein sequence: CASSQGRTGVVNTEAFF.

This clonotype has a handful of counts. The V call is TRBV2, the J call TRBJ2-7; maybe TRBD2 (6 bases). Germline values: CDR1 SNHLY, CDR2 FYNNEI. Trimming pared 4 bases from V and 9 bases from J, leaving 16 bases between. The CDR3 is 13 amino acids. The DNA of the CDR3 is TGTGCCAGCAGTGGAGGCGCGGGGTTTCCGCAGTACTTC. It yields the protein CASSGGAGFPQYF.

As to this clonotype: A junction end diverges from the germline sequence, so it may reflect a read error. The rearrangement joins TRBV27 to TRBJ2-1, with D hard to call. The germline V gene encodes CDR1 MNHEY and CDR2 SMNVEV (reference sequence). This CDR3 has 13 amino acids. The CDR3 sequence is CASGLTGYNERFF. The CDR3 nucleotides are TGTGCCAGCGGCCTGACTGGTTACAATGAGCGGTTCTTC.

This clonotype occurred many times. J is TRBJ1-1 and V is TRBV20-1, with D uncertain. V lost 0 bases and J lost 0, with 11 bases in between. CDR1 and CDR2 from the germline V gene are DFQATT and SNEGSKA (reference sequence). This CDR3 spans 15 amino acids. The CDR3 loop reads CSAREKQVMNTEAFF. The CDR3 nucleotides are TGCAGTGCTAGAGAAAAGCAGGTGATGAACACTGAAGCTTTCTTT.